The 11 T cell receptor beta chains given below trace back to one sample, sequenced in a study of metastatic and nonmetastatic thyroid tumors. TCRdb re-analyzed the PCR reads through MiXCR. The sample shows 85,000 to 100,000 clones, about 13% of them seen only once. No patient had received any treatment before thyroid surgery. Sequencing was performed on blood. The origin of the receptors is a female donor with papillary thyroid cancer or a benign thyroid nodule (not recorded which). Some clones in this sample may be carry-over from other donors' samples.

This clone was recorded many times. The chain recombines TRBV9 with TRBJ2-1; 7 nucleotides match TRBD2. The CDR3 is 16 residues long. Trimming took 3 bases from V and 4 from J; bases not matched to a gene: 10. The germline gives CDR1 SGDLS, CDR2 YYNGEE. DNA for the CDR3: TGTGCCAGCAGCGCCCTTACCGGGACTACATACAATGAGCAGTTCTTC. Protein product: CASSALTGTTYNEQFF.

This clone was counted between two and nine times. This sequence may be a read error, since a much larger clone differs from it by one base. In the same sample, other DNA sequences code for this CDR3. The gene calls are TRBV29-1 and TRBJ1-2, with 8 bases identical to TRBD1. Germline CDR1 and CDR2: SQVTM and ANQGSEA. The CDR3 is made up of 13 amino acids. V gave up 6 bases and J gave up 8 bases; unmatched junction bases: 11. The DNA for the CDR3 is TGCAGCGTGGGACAGGTTGGTTCAGCCGGCTACACCTTC. As protein: CSVGQVGSAGYTF. Complete variable domain (other parts from reference TRBV29-1 and TRBJ1-2): SAVISQKPSRDICQRGTSLTIQCQVDSQVTMMFWYRQQPGQSLTLIATANQGSEATYESGFVIDKFPISRPNLTFSTLTVSNMSPEDSSIYLCSVGQVGSAGYTFGSGTRLTVV.

This clone occurred many times. The chain recombines TRBV6-2 or TRBV6-3 with TRBJ1-2; D is unclear. Germline V gene sequence: CDR1 MNHEY, CDR2 SVGEGT. Trimming pared 2 bases from V and 1 base from J, leaving 2 bases between. CDR3 length equals 12 residues. CDR3 sequence: CASSYGNYGYTF. The DNA for the CDR3 is TGTGCCAGCAGTTACGGTAACTATGGCTACACCTTC.

A word on this clone: Just one base apart from a much larger clone, this may be a read error. The rearrangement joins TRBV5-1 to TRBJ2-3; D unresolved. CDR1 and CDR2 from the germline V gene are SGHRS and YFSETQ. Trimming stripped 0 bases from V and 7 bases from J, with 9 bases between. CDR3 length equals 13 residues. The CDR3 nucleotides read TGCGCCAGCAGCTTGGAATTGGCCCATACGCAGTATTTT. Residues: CASSLELAHTQYF.

The table lists this clone with many counts. V gene TRBV28 combines with J gene TRBJ1-2, with D uncertain. Germline V gene data show CDR1 as MDHEN and CDR2 as SYDVKM. The V and J ends lost 10 bases and 2 bases respectively, with 14 bases between them. This CDR3 has 13 amino acids. The CDR3 loop is CATNPGNNYGYTF. CDR3 sequence (DNA): TGTGCCACCAACCCCGGGAACAACTATGGCTACACCTTC.

This clone was detected a few times. The chain couples TRBV2 to TRBJ2-5; maybe TRBD1 (6 bases). CDR1 and CDR2 (germline): SNHLY, FYNNEI. The CDR3 length is 14 residues. Trimming pared 5 bases from V and 5 bases from J, leaving 15 bases between. CDR3: CASSPWTVGETQYF. DNA of the CDR3: TGTGCCAGCAGTCCGTGGACAGTCGGGGAGACCCAGTACTTC.

The chain is built from TRBV20-1 and TRBJ1-2; D uncertain. Per germline, CDR1 DFQATT and CDR2 SNEGSKA (reference sequence). V dropped 5 bases and J dropped 4 bases, with 20 bases sitting between them. The CDR3 contains 15 residues. The CDR3 here is CSAGREGFRGYGYTF. DNA for the CDR3: TGCAGTGCTGGGAGGGAAGGGTTCCGGGGCTATGGCTACACCTTC.

This clone was detected ten times or more. With a much larger clone just one base away, this may be a read error. V and J are TRBV11-2 and TRBJ2-1; D may be TRBD2 (5 bases). The CDR3 consists of 14 residues. The germline V gene has CDR1 SGHAT and CDR2 FQNNGV. CDR3 amino acids: CASSPLLGPNGQFF. CDR3 DNA sequence: TGTGCCAGCAGCCCACTACTAGGGCCCAATGGGCAGTTCTTC.

This clone was picked up many times. A much larger clone differs by one base, so this may be a read error. J is TRBJ2-2 and V is TRBV20-1; D is possibly TRBD1 or TRBD2 (5 bases each). Germline-derived CDR1 and CDR2 are DFQATT and SNEGSKA (reference sequence). Trimming left V 6 bases short and J 4 bases short, with 27 bases between. The CDR3 contains 18 residues. The CDR3, as DNA: TGCAGTGCGCCGTTCCCGGGACGAGCGAAAGGCGCCACCGGGGAGCTGTTTTTT. Residues: CSAPFPGRAKGATGELFF.

This clone was seen repeatedly, ten times or more. The chain couples TRBV2 to TRBJ1-3; the D is unclear. The germline CDR1 and CDR2 sequences are SNHLY and FYNNEI. Deletions cut 0 bases from V and 2 bases from J, with 8 bases between. The CDR3 sequence is 15 residues long. Here the CDR3 DNA reads TGTGCCAGCAGTGAAGCGAGGAGGACTGGAAACACCATATATTTT. Translated: CASSEARRTGNTIYF.

The table lists this clone with many counts. The chain uses TRBV7-9 and TRBJ2-1; D might be TRBD1 or TRBD2, each matching 5 bases. Germline lookup yields CDR1 SEHNR and CDR2 FQNEAQ (reference sequence). The germline V and J ends were trimmed by 3 bases and 8 bases, with 8 bases remaining between them. The CDR3 spans 12 residues. The CDR3: CASSFGTHEQFF. The CDR3 DNA follows: TGTGCCAGCAGCTTCGGGACCCATGAGCAGTTCTTC.